Shown below are 20 T cell receptor beta chains from a single sample sequenced in a study of blood T cell repertoires in COVID-19. Method: immunoSEQ multiplex PCR; TCRdb's copy keeps in-frame clones and lacks some. The sample lists about 140,000 clones; over 75% were seen once. Sequencing was done on a sample of PBMCs or T cells enriched from blood (not recorded which). These receptors were taken from a woman aged 45-60 years who had recovered from COVID-19.

The chain uses TRBV6-5 and TRBJ2-1, with 9 nucleotides matching TRBD2. The CDR3 extends over 13 amino acids. Looked up from germline, CDR1 is MNHEY and CDR2 is SVGAGI. J gave up 8 bases and V 7 bases, and 6 bases lay outside the gene matches. CDR3 DNA: TGTGCCAGCAAAGGACTAGCGAGCTATGAGCAGTTCTTC. This sequence encodes CASKGLASYEQFF.

This chain links TRBV2 with TRBJ2-1, with D tentatively TRBD1 (6 bases). The CDR3 spans 15 residues. Germline CDR1 is SNHLY and CDR2 is FYNNEI. V gave up 7 bases and J gave up 3 bases, with 16 bases separating them. The CDR3 DNA is TGTGCCAGCAAGTACAGGGTGGGCTTCTACAATGAGCAGTTCTTC. Translating it yields CASKYRVGFYNEQFF.

The chain carries TRBV12-3 or TRBV12-4 and TRBJ1-2, with a tentative D call TRBD1 (5 bases). The CDR3 spans 13 residues. V shed 7 bases and J shed 5 bases, with 14 bases lying between them. The CDR3 coding sequence is TGTGCCAGCACCAACACGTCAGGGTATGGCTACACCTTC. It yields the protein CASTNTSGYGYTF.

The CDR3 nucleotides read TGTGCCAGCTCACCATTAAGGACTAGCGGGACCGGGGAGCTGTTTTTT. Its translation is CASSPLRTSGTGELFF. The chain joins TRBV18 to TRBJ2-2; 11 nucleotides match TRBD2. The junction had 4 bases not matched to a gene; V was cut back by 2 bases and J by 5 bases. The CDR3 is made up of 16 amino acids. Per germline, CDR1 KGHSH and CDR2 LQKENI.

The V gene is TRBV7-9, the J gene TRBJ2-7; 7 positions agree with TRBD1. Trimming cost V 5 bases and J 4 bases; bases outside gene matches: 8. The CDR3 is 14 amino acids. CDR1 is SEHNR, CDR2 FQNEAQ, per germline (reference sequence). The CDR3 loop reads CASSDFGTEYEQYF. In nucleotides, the CDR3 is TGTGCCAGCAGCGACTTCGGGACAGAGTACGAGCAGTACTTC.

The chain links TRBV5-1 to TRBJ1-2; D might be TRBD1 (5 bases). Germline V lookup: CDR1 SGHRS, CDR2 YFSETQ. V shed 4 bases and J shed 8 bases, with 21 bases lying between them. CDR3 length: 15 residues. The CDR3 sequence is CASSPQTEPQGGYTF. In DNA, the CDR3 is TGCGCCAGCAGCCCGCAGACTGAGCCCCAGGGCGGCTACACCTTC.

The chain uses TRBV5-4 and TRBJ2-7, with 11 bases lining up with TRBD1. V shed 4 bases and J 2 bases; nucleotides not matched to a gene: 2. Per germline, CDR1 SGHNT and CDR2 YYREEE (reference sequence). This CDR3 is 14 amino acids long. CDR3 nucleotides: TGTGCCAGCAGCCCGGACAGGGGGCCCTACGAGCAGTACTTC. Protein product: CASSPDRGPYEQYF.

The J gene is TRBJ2-6, the V gene TRBV28; 7 positions agree with TRBD1. This CDR3 has 16 amino acids. The junction had 6 bases not matched to a gene; V was cut back by 6 bases and J by 1 base. Per germline, CDR1 MDHEN and CDR2 SYDVKM. The CDR3 loop reads CASRETGKSGANVLTF. The CDR3 DNA reads as TGTGCCAGCAGGGAGACAGGGAAGTCTGGGGCCAACGTCCTGACTTTC.

This rearrangement joins TRBV10-2 to TRBJ1-1, with 7 positions matching TRBD1. Germline V gives CDR1 WSHSY, CDR2 SAAADI. The CDR3 is made up of 12 amino acids. V lost 3 bases and J lost 10; bases outside the gene matches: 5. The DNA of the CDR3 is TGCGCCAGCAGTGACTACAGGGGCCCAGCTTTCTTT. This encodes CASSDYRGPAFF.

This clone was seen once. The J gene is TRBJ1-2, the V gene TRBV5-4, with D perhaps matching TRBD1 (5 bases). Per the germline V gene, CDR1 is SGHNT and CDR2 is YYREEE (reference sequence). Trimming cost V 4 bases and J 1 base, with 11 bases left between them. The CDR3 runs to 14 residues. The CDR3 region has the DNA TGTGCCAGCAGCCGTGCCGACAGTAACTATGGCTACACCTTC. It encodes CASSRADSNYGYTF.

This chain links TRBV19 with TRBJ1-2; possibly TRBD1 for D (6 bases). V was trimmed by 3 bases and J by 1 base, leaving 12 bases between them. The CDR3 runs 15 residues. CDR1 and CDR2 (germline): LNHDA, SQIVND (reference sequence). CDR3 nucleotide sequence: TGTGCCAGTAGTATTCGACAGGAAGTTAACTATGGCTACACCTTC. Translated: CASSIRQEVNYGYTF.

The genes are TRBV20-1 and TRBJ1-5, with a weak D call TRBD1 (6 bases). With 3 bases removed from V and 5 bases from J, the gap between germline ends came to 17 bases. CDR1 is DFQATT, CDR2 SNEGSKA, per germline (reference sequence). The CDR3 is 15 amino acids. CDR3 loop: CSASDIDRPYQPQHF. The CDR3 coding sequence is TGCAGTGCTAGTGACATTGACAGGCCCTATCAGCCCCAGCATTTT.

The CDR3 region has the DNA TGTGCCAGTAGTCCTCGCGCGAGACAGAGCTCCTACGAGCAGTACTTC. Amino acid sequence: CASSPRARQSSYEQYF. The rearrangement joins TRBV19 to TRBJ2-7, with TRBD1 as a possible D gene (5 bases). There are 16 residues in the CDR3. With 5 bases removed from V and 0 bases from J, the gap between germline ends came to 17 bases. CDR1 and CDR2 from the germline V gene are LNHDA and SQIVND (reference sequence).

V gene TRBV9 combines with J gene TRBJ1-3; D is unresolved. The V gene lost 4 bases and the J gene lost 0 bases, with 17 bases spanning the gap. From germline, CDR1 is SGDLS and CDR2 YYNGEE. CDR3 length: 17 residues. CDR3 region: CASSPGRWASSGNTIYF. The CDR3 DNA follows: TGTGCCAGCAGCCCCGGGAGGTGGGCCAGCTCTGGAAACACCATATATTTT.

In this sample, this clone turned up a few times. This chain links TRBV24-1 with TRBJ1-2; D possibly corresponds to TRBD1 (5 bases). From germline, CDR1 is KGHDR and CDR2 SFDVKD. This CDR3 comprises 14 residues. The V end lost 4 bases, the J end lost 4 bases, and 12 bases lay between the germline ends. The chain's CDR3 is CATSDPGHLYGYTF. The DNA of the CDR3 is TGTGCCACCAGTGACCCTGGACACCTCTATGGCTACACCTTC.

The CDR3 DNA is TGCAGTGCTAGATGGGCTGAGCAGTTCTTC. Translation: CSARWAEQFF. The rearrangement uses TRBV20-1 and TRBJ2-1; unclear D gene. CDR3 length: 10 residues. The V gene lost 2 bases and the J gene lost 9 bases, with 5 bases spanning the gap. Looked up from germline, CDR1 is DFQATT and CDR2 is SNEGSKA (reference sequence).

The chain links TRBV3-1 (or the pseudogene TRBV3-2) to TRBJ1-2, with D possibly TRBD1 on 5 matching bases. Trimming removed 5 bases at V and 6 bases at J, with 10 bases between. The CDR3 has 12 amino acids. Germline assignment: CDR1 LGHDT and CDR2 YNNKEL (reference sequence). In nucleotides, the CDR3 is TGTGCCAGCAGCACACAGGTCCATGGCTACACCTTC. Amino acid sequence: CASSTQVHGYTF.

This clone turned up a few times. This chain connects TRBV11-2 to TRBJ2-5, with TRBD2 identical over 12 bases. This CDR3 contains 16 residues. CDR1 is SGHAT, CDR2 FQNNGV, per germline. Trimming cost V 1 base and J 4 bases; bases outside gene matches: 4. The CDR3 bases are TGTGCCAGCAGCTTAGGAGCTAGCGGGGGGGCAGAGACCCAGTACTTC. Translation gives CASSLGASGGAETQYF.

V is TRBV2 and J is TRBJ2-6; no clear D gene. CDR1 SNHLY and CDR2 FYNNEI come from the germline V gene. Trimming took off 2 bases at V and 1 base at J, with 9 bases between the two ends. There are 16 residues in the CDR3. This CDR3 is CASSEMGRSGANVLTF. CDR3 nucleotide sequence: TGTGCCAGCAGTGAAATGGGCCGGTCTGGGGCCAACGTCCTGACTTTC.

This CDR3 is CASGQVGDQPQHF. Written as DNA, the CDR3 is TGTGCCAGTGGACAGGTAGGGGACCAGCCCCAGCATTTT. The V call is TRBV25-1, the J call TRBJ1-5; 7 positions agree with TRBD1. CDR1 and CDR2 (germline): MGHDK, SYGVNS. The CDR3 has 13 residues. J was trimmed by 7 bases and V by 9 bases; bases with no gene match: 9.